These T cell receptor beta chains were read from a single sample in a study of cytomegalovirus exposure and HLA in healthy donors. TCRdb's copy holds only in-frame clones and misses some; the assay was immunoSEQ multiplex PCR. Counted here are some 170,000 clones, 70% to 80% occurring once; the ten biggest clones make up roughly 1.2%. Sequences were obtained from PBMCs. The receptors were sampled from a woman aged 45-60 years in good health and CMV-seronegative. Both conserved end residues are part of each CDR3.

CDR3 length: 14
V gene: TRBV5-5
CDR3 protein: CASSLVSPLNEQFF

CDR3 length: 16
V gene: TRBV2
CDR3 protein: CASTMGTSGRTDTQYF

CDR3 length: 14
V gene: TRBV7-2
CDR3 protein: CASSFRRGAGELFF

CDR3 length: 14
V gene: TRBV7-7
CDR3 protein: CASSFQQGDNEQFF

CDR3 length: 15
V gene: TRBV27
CDR3 protein: CASRRTGGANYGYTF

CDR3 length: 15
V gene: TRBV7-2
CDR3 protein: CASRNQGYVTDTQYF

CDR3 length: 11
V gene: TRBV2
CDR3 protein: CASNIYTEAFF

CDR3 length: 15
V gene: TRBV4-2
CDR3 protein: CARQADRGPPDTQYF

CDR3 length: 15
V gene: TRBV2
CDR3 protein: CASSLWTSGDNEQFF

CDR3 length: 12
V gene: TRBV19
CDR3 protein: CASRHRDNEQFF

CDR3 length: 14
V gene: TRBV7-6
CDR3 protein: CASSAQTGAPEAFF

CDR3 length: 17
V gene: TRBV28
CDR3 protein: CASSRTSLGPLSYEQYF

CDR3 length: 15
V gene: TRBV7-2
CDR3 protein: CASSHTGVRYEKLFF

CDR3 length: 13
V gene: TRBV5-4
CDR3 protein: CASSSLGAGEQYF

CDR3 length: 16
V gene: TRBV4-3
CDR3 protein: CASSQEWDSFDSPLHF

CDR3 length: 14
V gene: TRBV19
CDR3 protein: CASSSGTGTNEQFF

CDR3 length: 14
V gene: TRBV19
CDR3 protein: CASSIGGGGNTIYF

CDR3 length: 15
V gene: TRBV28
CDR3 protein: CASSFPSGGDYEQYF

CDR3 length: 14
V gene: TRBV30
CDR3 protein: CAWSPGATNEKLFF

CDR3 length: 16
V gene: TRBV4-2
CDR3 protein: CASSQPPSDSYTEAFF

CDR3 length: 13
V gene: TRBV10-3
CDR3 protein: CAISAGPGGKAFF

CDR3 length: 15
V gene: TRBV11-2
CDR3 protein: CASRGQGSTNTEAFF

CDR3 length: 14
V gene: TRBV18
CDR3 protein: CASSPTVNSYEQYF

CDR3 length: 17
V gene: TRBV27
CDR3 protein: CASSDLGHFGSNQPQHF

CDR3 length: 14
V gene: TRBV9
CDR3 protein: CASSVSGRGHEQYF

CDR3 length: 15
V gene: TRBV7-9
CDR3 protein: CASSTAGQGRTEAFF